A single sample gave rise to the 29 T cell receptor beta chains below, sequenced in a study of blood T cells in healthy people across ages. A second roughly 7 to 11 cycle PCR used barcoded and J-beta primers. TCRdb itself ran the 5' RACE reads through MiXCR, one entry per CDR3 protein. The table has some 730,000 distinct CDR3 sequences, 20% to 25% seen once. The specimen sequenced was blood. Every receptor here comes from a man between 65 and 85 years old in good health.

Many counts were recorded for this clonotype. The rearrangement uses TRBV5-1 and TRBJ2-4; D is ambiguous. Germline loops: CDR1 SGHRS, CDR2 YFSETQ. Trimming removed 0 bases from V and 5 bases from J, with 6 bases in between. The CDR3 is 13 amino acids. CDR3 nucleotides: TGCGCCAGCAGCTTGGGAGGAGAAAACATTCAGTACTTC. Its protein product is CASSLGGENIQYF.

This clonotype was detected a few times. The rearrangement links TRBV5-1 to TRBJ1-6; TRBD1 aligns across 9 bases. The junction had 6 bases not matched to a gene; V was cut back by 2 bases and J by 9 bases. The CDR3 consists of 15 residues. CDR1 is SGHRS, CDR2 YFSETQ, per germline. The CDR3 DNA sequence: TGCGCCAGCAGCTTTGGACAGGGGCGCCCTTCACCCCTCCACTTT. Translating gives CASSFGQGRPSPLHF.

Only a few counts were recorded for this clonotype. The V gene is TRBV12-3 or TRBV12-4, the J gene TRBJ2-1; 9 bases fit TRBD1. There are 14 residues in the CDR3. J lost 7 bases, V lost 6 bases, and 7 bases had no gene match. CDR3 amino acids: CASRRTGGTNEQFF. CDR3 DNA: TGTGCCAGCAGACGCACAGGGGGCACGAATGAGCAGTTCTTC.

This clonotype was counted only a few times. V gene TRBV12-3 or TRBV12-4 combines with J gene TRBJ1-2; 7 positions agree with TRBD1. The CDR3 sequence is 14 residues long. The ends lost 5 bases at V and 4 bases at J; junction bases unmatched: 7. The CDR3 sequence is CASSRSDRPYGYTF. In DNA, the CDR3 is TGTGCCAGCAGTCGATCGGACAGGCCCTATGGCTACACCTTC.

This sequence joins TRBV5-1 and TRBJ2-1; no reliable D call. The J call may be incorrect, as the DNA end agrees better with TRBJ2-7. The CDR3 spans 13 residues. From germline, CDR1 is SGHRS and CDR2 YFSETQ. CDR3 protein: CASSPRLTHEQYF. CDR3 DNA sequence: TGCGCCAGCAGCCCTAGACTCACCCACGAGCAGTACTTC.

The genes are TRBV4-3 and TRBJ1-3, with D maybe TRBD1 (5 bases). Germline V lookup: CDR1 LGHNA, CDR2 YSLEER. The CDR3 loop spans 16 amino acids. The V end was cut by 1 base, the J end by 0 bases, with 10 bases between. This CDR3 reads CASSQAQGRSGNTIYF. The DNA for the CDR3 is TGCGCCAGCAGCCAAGCTCAGGGCCGCTCTGGAAACACCATATATTTT.

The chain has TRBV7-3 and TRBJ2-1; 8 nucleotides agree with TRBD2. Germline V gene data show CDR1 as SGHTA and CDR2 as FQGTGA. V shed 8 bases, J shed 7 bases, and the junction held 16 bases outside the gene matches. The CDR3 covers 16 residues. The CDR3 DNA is TGTGCCAGCGGCCGTTTGACCGGGACTAGACAGAATGAGCAGTTCTTC. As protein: CASGRLTGTRQNEQFF.

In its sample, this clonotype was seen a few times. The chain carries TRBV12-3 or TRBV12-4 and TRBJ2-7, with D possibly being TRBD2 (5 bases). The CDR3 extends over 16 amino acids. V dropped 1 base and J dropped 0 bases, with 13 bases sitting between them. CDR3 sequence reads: CASSLGSRSGSYEQYF. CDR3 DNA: TGTGCCAGCAGTTTAGGTTCGAGGAGCGGCTCCTACGAGCAGTACTTC.

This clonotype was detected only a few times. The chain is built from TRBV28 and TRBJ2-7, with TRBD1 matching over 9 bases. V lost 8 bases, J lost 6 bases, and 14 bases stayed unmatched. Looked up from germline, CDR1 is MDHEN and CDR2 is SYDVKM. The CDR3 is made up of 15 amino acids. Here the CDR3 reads CASLTQSTGGREQYF. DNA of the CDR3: TGTGCCAGCCTAACACAGAGTACAGGGGGCCGCGAGCAGTACTTC.

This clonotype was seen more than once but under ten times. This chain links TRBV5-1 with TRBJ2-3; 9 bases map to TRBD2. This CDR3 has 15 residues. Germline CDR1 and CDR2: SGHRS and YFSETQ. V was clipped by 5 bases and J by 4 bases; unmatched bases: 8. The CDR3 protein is CASRLLAGTPDTQYF. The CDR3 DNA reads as TGCGCCAGCAGGCTCCTAGCGGGGACGCCAGATACGCAGTATTTT.

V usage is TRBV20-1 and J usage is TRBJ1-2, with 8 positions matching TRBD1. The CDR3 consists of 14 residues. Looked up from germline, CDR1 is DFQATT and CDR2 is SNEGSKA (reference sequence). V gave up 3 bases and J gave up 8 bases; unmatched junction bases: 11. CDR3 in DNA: TGCAGTGCTAGCCTGGGACAGGAGAAAGGAGGCTACACCTTC. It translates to CSASLGQEKGGYTF.

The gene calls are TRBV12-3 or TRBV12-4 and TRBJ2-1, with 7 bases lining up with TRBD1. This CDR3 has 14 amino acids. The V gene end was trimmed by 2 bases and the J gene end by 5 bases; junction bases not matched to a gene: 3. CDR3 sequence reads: CASSLYRGDNEQFF. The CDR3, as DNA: TGTGCCAGCAGTTTATACAGGGGCGACAATGAGCAGTTCTTC.

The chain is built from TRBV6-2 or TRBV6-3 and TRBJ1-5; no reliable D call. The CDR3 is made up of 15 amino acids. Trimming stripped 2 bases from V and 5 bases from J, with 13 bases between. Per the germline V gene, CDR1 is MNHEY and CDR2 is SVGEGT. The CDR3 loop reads CASSYRGLWDQPQHF. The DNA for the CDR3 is TGTGCCAGCAGTTACCGTGGGTTGTGGGATCAGCCCCAGCATTTT.

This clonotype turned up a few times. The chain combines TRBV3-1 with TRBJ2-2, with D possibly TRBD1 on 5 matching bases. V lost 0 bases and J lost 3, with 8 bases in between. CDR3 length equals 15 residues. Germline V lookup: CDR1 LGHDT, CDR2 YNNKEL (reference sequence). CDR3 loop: CASSQDGADTGELFF. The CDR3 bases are TGTGCCAGCAGCCAAGATGGGGCCGACACCGGGGAGCTGTTTTTT.

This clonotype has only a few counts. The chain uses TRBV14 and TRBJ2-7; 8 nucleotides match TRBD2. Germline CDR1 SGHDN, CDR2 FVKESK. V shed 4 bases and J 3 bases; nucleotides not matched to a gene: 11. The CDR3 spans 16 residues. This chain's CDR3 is CASSRQGLAGIYEQYF. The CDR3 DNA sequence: TGTGCCAGCAGCCGCCAGGGGCTAGCGGGTATCTACGAGCAGTACTTC.

This chain's CDR3 is CASSKGRTELNTGELFF. The CDR3 coding sequence is TGTGCCAGCAGCAAAGGCCGGACGGAACTAAACACCGGGGAGCTGTTTTTT. J is TRBJ2-2 and V is TRBV6-4, with D uncertain. The CDR3 sequence is 17 residues long. Germline assignment: CDR1 MRHNA and CDR2 SNTAGT. V shed 6 bases and J shed 2 bases, with 19 bases lying between them.

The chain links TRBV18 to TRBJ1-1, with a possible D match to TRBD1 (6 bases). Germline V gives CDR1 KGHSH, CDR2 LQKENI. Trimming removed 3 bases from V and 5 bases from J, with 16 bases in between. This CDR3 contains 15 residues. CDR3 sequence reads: CASSPRGQGGTEAFF. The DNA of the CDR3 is TGTGCCAGCTCACCGCGAGGCCAAGGGGGGACTGAAGCTTTCTTT. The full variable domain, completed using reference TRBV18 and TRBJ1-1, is NAGVMQNPRHLVRRRGQEARLRCSPMKGHSHVYWYRQLPEEGLKFMVYLQKENIIDESGMPKERFSAEFPKEGPSILRIQQVVRGDSAAYFCASSPRGQGGTEAFFGQGTRLTVV.

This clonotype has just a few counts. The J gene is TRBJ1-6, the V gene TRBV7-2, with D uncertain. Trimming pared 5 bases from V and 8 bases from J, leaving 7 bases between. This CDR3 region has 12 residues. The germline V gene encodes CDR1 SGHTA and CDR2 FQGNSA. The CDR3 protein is CASSPDDSPLHF. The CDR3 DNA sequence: TGTGCCAGCAGCCCCGATGATTCACCCCTCCACTTT.

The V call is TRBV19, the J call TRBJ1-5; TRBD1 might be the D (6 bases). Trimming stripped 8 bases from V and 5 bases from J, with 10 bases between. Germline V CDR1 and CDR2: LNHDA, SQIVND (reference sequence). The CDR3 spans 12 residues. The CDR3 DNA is TGTGCCAGTCGGGACAACTATCAGCCCCAGCATTTT. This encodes CASRDNYQPQHF.

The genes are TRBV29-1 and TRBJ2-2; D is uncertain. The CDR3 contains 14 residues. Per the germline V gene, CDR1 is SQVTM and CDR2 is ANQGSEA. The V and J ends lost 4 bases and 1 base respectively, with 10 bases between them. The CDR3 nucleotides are TGCAGCGTTGGGTGGAATATGAACACCGGGGAGCTGTTTTTT. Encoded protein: CSVGWNMNTGELFF.

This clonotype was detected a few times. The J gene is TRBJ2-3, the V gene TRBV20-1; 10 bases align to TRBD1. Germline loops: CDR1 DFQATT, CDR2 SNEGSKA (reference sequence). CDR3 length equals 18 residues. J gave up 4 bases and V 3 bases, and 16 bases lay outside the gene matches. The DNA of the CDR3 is TGCAGTGCTAGTCACCGGGACAGGGGAATACGAGTCGCAGATACGCAGTATTTT. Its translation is CSASHRDRGIRVADTQYF.

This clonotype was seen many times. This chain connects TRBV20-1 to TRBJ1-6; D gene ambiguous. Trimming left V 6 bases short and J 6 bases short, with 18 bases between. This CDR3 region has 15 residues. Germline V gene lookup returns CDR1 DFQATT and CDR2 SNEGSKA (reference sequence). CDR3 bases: TGCAGTGCCGTCCCGGGCCTAGCGTTTAATTCACCCCTCCACTTT. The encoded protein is CSAVPGLAFNSPLHF.

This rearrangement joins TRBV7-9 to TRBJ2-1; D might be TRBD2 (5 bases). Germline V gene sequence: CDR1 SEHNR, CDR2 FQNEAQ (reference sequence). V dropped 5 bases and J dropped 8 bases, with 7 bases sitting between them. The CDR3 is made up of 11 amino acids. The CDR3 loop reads CASSGEYEQFF. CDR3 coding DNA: TGTGCCAGCAGCGGGGAGTATGAGCAGTTCTTC.

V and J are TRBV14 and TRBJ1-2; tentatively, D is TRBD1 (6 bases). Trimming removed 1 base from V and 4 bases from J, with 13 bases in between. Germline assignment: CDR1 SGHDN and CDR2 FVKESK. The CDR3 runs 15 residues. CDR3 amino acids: CASSQGRQGIYGYTF. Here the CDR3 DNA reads TGTGCCAGCAGCCAAGGCCGCCAGGGGATCTATGGCTACACCTTC.

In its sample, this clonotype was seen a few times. The CDR3 sequence is CASSQGLARDTQYF. In DNA, the CDR3 is TGTGCCAGCAGCCAAGGTCTAGCAAGGGATACGCAGTATTTT. This sequence joins TRBV3-1 and TRBJ2-3; possibly TRBD2 for D (5 bases). Per the germline V gene, CDR1 is LGHDT and CDR2 is YNNKEL (reference sequence). V gave up 1 base and J gave up 6 bases, with 11 bases separating them. The CDR3 loop spans 14 amino acids.

The CDR3 protein is CASMAGTGGLNEAFF. The DNA of the CDR3 is TGTGCCAGCATGGCAGGGACAGGTGGATTAAATGAAGCTTTCTTT. This chain joins TRBV24-1 and TRBJ1-1; TRBD1 matches at 8 bases. The CDR3 covers 15 residues. Trimming removed 11 bases from V and 7 bases from J; junction bases left unmatched: 17. CDR1 is KGHDR, CDR2 SFDVKD, per germline.

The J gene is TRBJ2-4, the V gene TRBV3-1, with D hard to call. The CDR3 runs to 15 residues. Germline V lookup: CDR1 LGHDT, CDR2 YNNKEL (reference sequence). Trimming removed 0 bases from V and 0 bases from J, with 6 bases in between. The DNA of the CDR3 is TGTGCCAGCAGCCAAGACGGCGTAGCCAAAAACATTCAGTACTTC. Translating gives CASSQDGVAKNIQYF.

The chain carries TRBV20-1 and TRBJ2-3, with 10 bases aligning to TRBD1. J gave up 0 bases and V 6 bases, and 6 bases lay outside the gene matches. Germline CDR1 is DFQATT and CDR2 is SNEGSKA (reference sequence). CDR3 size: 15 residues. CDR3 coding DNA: TGCAGTGCGCGACGGACAGGGGGAAGCACAGATACGCAGTATTTT. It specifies CSARRTGGSTDTQYF.

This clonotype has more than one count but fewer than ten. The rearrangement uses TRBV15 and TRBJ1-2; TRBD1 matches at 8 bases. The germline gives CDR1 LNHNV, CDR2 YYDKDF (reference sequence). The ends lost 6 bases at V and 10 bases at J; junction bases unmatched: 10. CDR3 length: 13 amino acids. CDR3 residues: CATSTGTGSHYTF. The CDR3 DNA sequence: TGTGCCACCAGTACCGGGACAGGCTCTCACTACACCTTC.